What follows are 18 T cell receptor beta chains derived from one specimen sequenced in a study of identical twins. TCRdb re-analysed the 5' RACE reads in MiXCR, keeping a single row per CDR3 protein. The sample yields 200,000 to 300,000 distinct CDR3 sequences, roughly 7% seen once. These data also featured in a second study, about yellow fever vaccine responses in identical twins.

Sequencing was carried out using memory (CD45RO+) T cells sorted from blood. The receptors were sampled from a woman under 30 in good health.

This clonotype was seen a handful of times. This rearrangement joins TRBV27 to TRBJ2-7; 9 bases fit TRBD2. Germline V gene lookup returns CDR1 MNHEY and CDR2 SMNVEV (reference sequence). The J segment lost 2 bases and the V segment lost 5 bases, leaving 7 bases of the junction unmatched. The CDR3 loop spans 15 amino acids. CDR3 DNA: TGTGCCAGCAGTCCTCTCGGACTAGCGCCCTACGAGCAGTACTTC. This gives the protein CASSPLGLAPYEQYF.

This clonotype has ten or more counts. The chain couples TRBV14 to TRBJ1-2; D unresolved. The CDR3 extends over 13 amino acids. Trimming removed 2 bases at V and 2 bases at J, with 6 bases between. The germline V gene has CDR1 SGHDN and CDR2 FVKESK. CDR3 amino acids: CASSQLQNYGYTF. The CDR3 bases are TGTGCCAGCAGCCAACTTCAGAACTATGGCTACACCTTC.

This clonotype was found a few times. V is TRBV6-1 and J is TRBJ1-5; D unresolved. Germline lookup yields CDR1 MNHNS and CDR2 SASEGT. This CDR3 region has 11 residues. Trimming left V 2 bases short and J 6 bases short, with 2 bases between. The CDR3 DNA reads TGTGCCAGCAGTGAAACTCAGCCCCAGCATTTT. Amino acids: CASSETQPQHF.

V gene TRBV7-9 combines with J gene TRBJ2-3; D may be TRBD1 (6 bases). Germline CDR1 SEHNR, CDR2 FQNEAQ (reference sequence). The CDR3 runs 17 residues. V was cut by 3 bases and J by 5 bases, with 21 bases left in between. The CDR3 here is CASSFPIWAGEGDTQYF. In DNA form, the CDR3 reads TGTGCCAGCAGCTTCCCGATTTGGGCAGGGGAAGGAGATACGCAGTATTTT.

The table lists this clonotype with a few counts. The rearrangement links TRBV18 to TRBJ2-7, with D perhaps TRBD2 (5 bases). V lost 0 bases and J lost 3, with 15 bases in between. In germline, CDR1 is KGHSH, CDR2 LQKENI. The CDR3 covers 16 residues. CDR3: CASSPPSKLEFYEQYF. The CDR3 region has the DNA TGTGCCAGCTCACCACCGTCCAAACTAGAATTCTACGAGCAGTACTTC.

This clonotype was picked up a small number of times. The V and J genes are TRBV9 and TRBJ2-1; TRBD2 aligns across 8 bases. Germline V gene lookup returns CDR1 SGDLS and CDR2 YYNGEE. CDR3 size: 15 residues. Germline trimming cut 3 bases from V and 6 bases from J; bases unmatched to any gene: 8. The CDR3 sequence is CASSASGSSRNEQFF. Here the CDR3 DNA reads TGTGCCAGCAGCGCCAGCGGGAGTTCACGCAATGAGCAGTTCTTC.

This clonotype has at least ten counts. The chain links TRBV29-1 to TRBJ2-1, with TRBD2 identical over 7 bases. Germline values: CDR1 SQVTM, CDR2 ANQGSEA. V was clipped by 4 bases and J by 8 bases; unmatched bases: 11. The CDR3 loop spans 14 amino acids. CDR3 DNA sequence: TGCAGCGTTGCGCCTCGGGGAGGGTGGGATGAGCAGTTCTTC. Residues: CSVAPRGGWDEQFF.

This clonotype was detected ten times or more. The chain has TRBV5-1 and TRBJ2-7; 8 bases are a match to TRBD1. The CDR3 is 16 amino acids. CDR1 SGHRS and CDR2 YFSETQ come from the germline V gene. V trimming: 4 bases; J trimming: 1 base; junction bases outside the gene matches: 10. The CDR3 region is CASSPRTGMNSYEQYF. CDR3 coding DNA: TGCGCCAGCAGCCCTCGGACAGGGATGAATTCCTACGAGCAGTACTTC. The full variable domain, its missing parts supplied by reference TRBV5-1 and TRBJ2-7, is KAGVTQTPRYLIKTRGQQVTLSCSPISGHRSVSWYQQTPGQGLQFLFEYFSETQRNKGNFPGRFSGRQFSNSRSEMNVSTLELGDSALYLCASSPRTGMNSYEQYFGPGTRLTVT.

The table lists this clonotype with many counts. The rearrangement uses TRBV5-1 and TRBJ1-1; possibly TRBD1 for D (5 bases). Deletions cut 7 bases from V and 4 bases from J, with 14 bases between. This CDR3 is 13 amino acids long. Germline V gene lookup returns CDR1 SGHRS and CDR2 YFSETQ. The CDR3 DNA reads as TGCGCCAGCTCACTCCCGGGGGGCACTGAAGCTTTCTTT. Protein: CASSLPGGTEAFF.

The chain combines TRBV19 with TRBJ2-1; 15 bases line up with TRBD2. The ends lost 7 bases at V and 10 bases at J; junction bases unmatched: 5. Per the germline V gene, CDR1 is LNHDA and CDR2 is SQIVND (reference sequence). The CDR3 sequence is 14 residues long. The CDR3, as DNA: TGTGCCAGTATGAGCGGACTAGCGGGAGGGGAGCAGTTCTTC. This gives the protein CASMSGLAGGEQFF.

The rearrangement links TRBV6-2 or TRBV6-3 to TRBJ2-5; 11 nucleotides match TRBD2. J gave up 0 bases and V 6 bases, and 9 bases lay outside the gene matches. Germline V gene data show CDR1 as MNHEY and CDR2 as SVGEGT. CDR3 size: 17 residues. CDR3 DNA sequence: TGTGCCAGCAGATCGCTGCGACTAGCGGGGTACCAAGAGACCCAGTACTTC. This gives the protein CASRSLRLAGYQETQYF.

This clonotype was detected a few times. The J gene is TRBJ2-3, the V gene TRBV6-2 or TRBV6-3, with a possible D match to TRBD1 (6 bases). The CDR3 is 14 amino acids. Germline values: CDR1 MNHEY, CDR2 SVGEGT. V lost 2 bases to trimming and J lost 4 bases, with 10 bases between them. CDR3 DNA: TGTGCCAGCAGTTACGGCAGGGGCCCAGATACGCAGTATTTT. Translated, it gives CASSYGRGPDTQYF.

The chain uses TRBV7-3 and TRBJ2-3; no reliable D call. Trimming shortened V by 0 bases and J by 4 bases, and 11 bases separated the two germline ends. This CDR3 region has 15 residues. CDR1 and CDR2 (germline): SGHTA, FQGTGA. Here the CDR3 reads CASSLTLQGSDTQYF. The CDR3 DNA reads TGTGCCAGCAGCTTAACGTTACAAGGCTCAGATACGCAGTATTTT.

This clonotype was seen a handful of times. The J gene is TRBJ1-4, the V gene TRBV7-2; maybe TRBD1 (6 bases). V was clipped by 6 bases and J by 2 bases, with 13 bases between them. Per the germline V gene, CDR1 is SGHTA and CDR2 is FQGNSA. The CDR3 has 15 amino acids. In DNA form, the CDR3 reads TGTGCCAGCAGACGAGACAGGTCTACTAATGAAAAACTGTTTTTT. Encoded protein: CASRRDRSTNEKLFF.

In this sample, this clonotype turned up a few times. The CDR3 sequence is CASSTKGVTEAFF. In nucleotides, the CDR3 is TGTGCCAGCAGTACGAAGGGAGTCACTGAAGCTTTCTTT. The chain couples TRBV6-5 to TRBJ1-1; D gene uncertain. The germline V and J ends were trimmed by 5 bases and 4 bases, with 11 bases remaining between them. This CDR3 region has 13 residues. Looked up from germline, CDR1 is MNHEY and CDR2 is SVGAGI.

This CDR3 is CASSISLSSYEQYV. The CDR3 nucleotides read TGTGCCAGTAGTATCAGTTTGAGCTCCTACGAGCAGTACGTC. The gene calls are TRBV19 and TRBJ2-7; D not certain. CDR1 is LNHDA and CDR2 is SQIVND in the germline V gene (reference sequence). The CDR3 sequence is 14 residues long. Trimming left V 3 bases short and J 0 bases short, with 9 bases between.

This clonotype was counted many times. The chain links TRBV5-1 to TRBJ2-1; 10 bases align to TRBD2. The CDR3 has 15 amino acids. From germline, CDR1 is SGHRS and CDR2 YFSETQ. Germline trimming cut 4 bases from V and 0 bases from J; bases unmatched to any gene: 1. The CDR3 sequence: CASSVAGGSYNEQFF. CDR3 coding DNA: TGCGCCAGCAGCGTAGCGGGGGGCTCCTACAATGAGCAGTTCTTC. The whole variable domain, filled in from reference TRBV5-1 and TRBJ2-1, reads KAGVTQTPRYLIKTRGQQVTLSCSPISGHRSVSWYQQTPGQGLQFLFEYFSETQRNKGNFPGRFSGRQFSNSRSEMNVSTLELGDSALYLCASSVAGGSYNEQFFGPGTRLTVL.

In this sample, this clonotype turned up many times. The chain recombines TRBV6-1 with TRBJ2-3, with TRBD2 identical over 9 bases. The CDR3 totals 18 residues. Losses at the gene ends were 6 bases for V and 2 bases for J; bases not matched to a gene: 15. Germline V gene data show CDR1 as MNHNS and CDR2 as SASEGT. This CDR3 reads CASSPRGGGEMITDTQYF. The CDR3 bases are TGTGCCAGCAGCCCCCGGGGCGGGGGGGAAATGATCACAGATACGCAGTATTTT.